These 5 T cell receptor beta chains originate from one sample sequenced in a study of cytomegalovirus exposure and HLA in healthy donors. Clones were sequenced by immunoSEQ multiplex PCR, and TCRdb holds only the in-frame ones, with some missing. The table records roughly 140,000 clones, 70% to 90% of them present only once. Sample: PBMCs. The receptors were gathered from a woman aged 18-29 years in good health and CMV-seropositive.

The rearrangement links TRBV5-1 to TRBJ1-1; 7 nucleotides line up with TRBD1. J was trimmed by 3 bases and V by 3 bases; bases with no gene match: 5. The germline V gene encodes CDR1 SGHRS and CDR2 YFSETQ. The CDR3 is 14 amino acids. The CDR3 DNA sequence: TGCGCCAGCAGCTCTGGGACAGTACACACTGAAGCTTTCTTT. This encodes CASSSGTVHTEAFF.

The chain carries TRBV6-1 and TRBJ1-2; the D is unclear. CDR1 MNHNS and CDR2 SASEGT come from the germline V gene. V shed 4 bases and J shed 3 bases, with 6 bases lying between them. The CDR3 sequence is 12 residues long. CDR3 in amino acids: CASSVLDYGYTF. The DNA of the CDR3 is TGTGCCAGCAGTGTGCTAGACTATGGCTACACCTTC.

CDR3: CASSRPGQGAGEQYF. CDR3 in DNA: TGTGCCAGCAGTCGACCGGGACAGGGGGCGGGCGAGCAGTACTTC. J is TRBJ2-7 and V is TRBV7-9, with TRBD1 identical over 12 bases. Germline CDR1 SEHNR, CDR2 FQNEAQ (reference sequence). Trimming took 6 bases from V and 6 from J; bases not matched to a gene: 9. This CDR3 comprises 15 residues.

This chain joins TRBV4-1 and TRBJ2-1, with 7 bases lining up with TRBD2. Germline CDR1 MGHRA, CDR2 YSYEKL. The V and J ends lost 7 bases and 2 bases, in that order; junction bases with no gene match: 11. The CDR3 loop spans 16 amino acids. This CDR3 is CASTREASGTYNEQFF. In DNA, the CDR3 is TGCGCCAGCACCCGTGAGGCTAGCGGAACCTACAATGAGCAGTTCTTC.

The chain carries TRBV2 and TRBJ2-5; D may be TRBD1 (5 bases). Trimming shortened V by 8 bases and J by 5 bases, and 18 bases separated the two germline ends. CDR3 length: 14 residues. Germline CDR1 is SNHLY and CDR2 is FYNNEI. The CDR3 nucleotides are TGTGCCAGCTCCCGGGCTCGGTCAGGGGAGACCCAGTACTTC. This sequence encodes CASSRARSGETQYF.